Below are 5 T cell receptor beta chains sequenced from a single sample in a study of cytomegalovirus exposure and HLA in healthy donors. Sequenced by immunoSEQ multiplex PCR; TCRdb stores in-frame clones only, minus some. The top ten clones hold about 2% of a sample with hundreds of thousands of clones, around 86% of them seen once. The specimen was PBMCs. The receptors come from a woman in her late teens or twenties in good health and CMV-seropositive.

This chain links TRBV4-1 with TRBJ2-5; perhaps TRBD2 as D (5 bases). The V and J ends lost 0 bases and 2 bases respectively, with 10 bases between them. CDR1 MGHRA and CDR2 YSYEKL come from the germline V gene. The CDR3 contains 15 residues. DNA of the CDR3: TGCGCCAGCAGCCAAGAGGGAGACAAACAAGAGACCCAGTACTTC. It encodes CASSQEGDKQETQYF.

The CDR3 spells CASSLALAGAEQYF. CDR3 DNA sequence: TGTGCCAGCAGCTTAGCCCTAGCGGGAGCCGAGCAGTACTTC. J is TRBJ2-7 and V is TRBV7-9, with 10 bases fitting TRBD2. After removal of 0 bases from V and 6 bases from J, the junction contained 2 bases not matched to a gene. Germline-derived CDR1 and CDR2 are SEHNR and FQNEAQ (reference sequence). The CDR3 runs to 14 residues.

The chain joins TRBV28 to TRBJ1-2; TRBD1 aligns across 7 bases. This CDR3 region has 13 residues. V gave up 10 bases and J gave up 0 bases; unmatched junction bases: 5. Germline V CDR1 and CDR2: MDHEN, SYDVKM. The CDR3 spells CATWTGTNYGYTF. CDR3 in DNA: TGTGCCACCTGGACAGGAACTAACTATGGCTACACCTTC.

The J gene is TRBJ2-3, the V gene TRBV29-1; 7 bases align to TRBD2. The junction had 13 bases not matched to a gene; V was cut back by 0 bases and J by 4 bases. The CDR3 is made up of 17 amino acids. Germline V gives CDR1 SQVTM, CDR2 ANQGSEA. DNA for the CDR3: TGCAGCGTTGAAGATTGGGTTGAAGGGAGGGCGTCAGATACGCAGTATTTT. This gives the protein CSVEDWVEGRASDTQYF.

V usage is TRBV2 and J usage is TRBJ2-1; 11 bases agree with TRBD2. After removal of 8 bases from V and 4 bases from J, the junction contained 4 bases not matched to a gene. This CDR3 comprises 14 residues. Germline lookup yields CDR1 SNHLY and CDR2 FYNNEI. CDR3 loop: CASGGLAGYNEQFF. In DNA form, the CDR3 reads TGTGCCAGCGGAGGACTAGCGGGTTACAATGAGCAGTTCTTC.